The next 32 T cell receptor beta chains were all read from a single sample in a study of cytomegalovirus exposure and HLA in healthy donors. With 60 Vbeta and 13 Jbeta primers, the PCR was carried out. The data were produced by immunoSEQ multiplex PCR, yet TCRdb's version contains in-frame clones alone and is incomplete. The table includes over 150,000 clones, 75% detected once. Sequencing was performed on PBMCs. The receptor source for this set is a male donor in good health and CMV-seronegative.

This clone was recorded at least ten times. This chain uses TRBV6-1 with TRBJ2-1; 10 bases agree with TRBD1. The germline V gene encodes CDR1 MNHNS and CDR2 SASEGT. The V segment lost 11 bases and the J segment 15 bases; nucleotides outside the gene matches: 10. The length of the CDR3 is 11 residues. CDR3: CAARQGAVPFF. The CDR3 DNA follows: TGTGCCGCCAGACAGGGGGCCGTTCCGTTCTTC.

CDR3 sequence (DNA): TGTGCCAGCAGTGGACAGGGTATAACTGGTGGCTACACCTTC. It yields the protein CASSGQGITGGYTF. The chain combines TRBV25-1 with TRBJ1-2, with 7 bases fitting TRBD1. The V gene end was trimmed by 4 bases and the J gene end by 7 bases; junction bases not matched to a gene: 9. Germline V lookup: CDR1 MGHDK, CDR2 SYGVNS. CDR3 size: 14 residues.

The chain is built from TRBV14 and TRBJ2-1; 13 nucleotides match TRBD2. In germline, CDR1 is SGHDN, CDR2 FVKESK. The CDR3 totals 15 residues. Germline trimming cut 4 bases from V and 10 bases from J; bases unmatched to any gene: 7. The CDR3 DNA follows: TGTGCCAGCAGCCCCGGGACTAGCGGGGTCAGAGAGCAGTTCTTC. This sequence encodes CASSPGTSGVREQFF.

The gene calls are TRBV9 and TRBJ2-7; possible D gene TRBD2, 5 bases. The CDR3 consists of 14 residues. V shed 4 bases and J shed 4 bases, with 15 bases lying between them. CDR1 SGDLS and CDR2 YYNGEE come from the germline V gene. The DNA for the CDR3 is TGTGCCAGCAGCCTCCATAGCGAGCCTTACGAGCAGTACTTC. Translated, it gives CASSLHSEPYEQYF.

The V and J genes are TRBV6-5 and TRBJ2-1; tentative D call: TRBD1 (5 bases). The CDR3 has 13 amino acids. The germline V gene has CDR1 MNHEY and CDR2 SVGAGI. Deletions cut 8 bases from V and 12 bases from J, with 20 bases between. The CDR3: CASSTWMGLRQFF. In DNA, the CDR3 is TGTGCCAGCTCTACCTGGATGGGGCTCAGGCAGTTCTTC.

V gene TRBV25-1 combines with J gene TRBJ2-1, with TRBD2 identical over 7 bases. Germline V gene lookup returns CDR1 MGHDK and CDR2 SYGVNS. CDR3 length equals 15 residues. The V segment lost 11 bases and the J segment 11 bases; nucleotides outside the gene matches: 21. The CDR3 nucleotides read TGTGCCGATTGGGGTGGGAGCGGGGCACCAAGTAAGCAGTTCTTC. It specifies CADWGGSGAPSKQFF.

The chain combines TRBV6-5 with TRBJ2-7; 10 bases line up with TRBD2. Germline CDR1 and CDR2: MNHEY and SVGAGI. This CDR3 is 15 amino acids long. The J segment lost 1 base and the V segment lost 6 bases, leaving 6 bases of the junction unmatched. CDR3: CASRSTSGESYEQYF. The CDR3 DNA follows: TGTGCCAGCAGATCTACTAGCGGGGAATCCTACGAGCAGTACTTC.

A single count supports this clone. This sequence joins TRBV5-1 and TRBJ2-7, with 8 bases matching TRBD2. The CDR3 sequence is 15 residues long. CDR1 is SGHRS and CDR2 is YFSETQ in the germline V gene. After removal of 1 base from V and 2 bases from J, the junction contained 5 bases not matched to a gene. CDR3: CASSLTSGATYEQYF. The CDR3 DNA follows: TGCGCCAGCAGCTTGACTAGCGGAGCGACCTACGAGCAGTACTTC.

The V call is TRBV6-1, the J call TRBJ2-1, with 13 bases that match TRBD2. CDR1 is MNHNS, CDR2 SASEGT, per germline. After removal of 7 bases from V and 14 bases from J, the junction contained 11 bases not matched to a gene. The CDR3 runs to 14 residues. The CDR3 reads CASTPRTSGGSEFF. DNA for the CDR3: TGTGCCAGCACTCCAAGGACTAGCGGGGGATCCGAGTTCTTC.

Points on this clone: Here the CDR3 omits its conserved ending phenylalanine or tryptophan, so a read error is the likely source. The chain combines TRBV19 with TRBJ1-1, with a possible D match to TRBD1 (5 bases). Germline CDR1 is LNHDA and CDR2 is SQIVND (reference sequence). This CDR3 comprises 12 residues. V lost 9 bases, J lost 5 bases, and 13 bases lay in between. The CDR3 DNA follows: TGTGCCAGCGGACCGCGGGGGACTGAAGCTTTCTCT. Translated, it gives CASGPRGTEAFS.

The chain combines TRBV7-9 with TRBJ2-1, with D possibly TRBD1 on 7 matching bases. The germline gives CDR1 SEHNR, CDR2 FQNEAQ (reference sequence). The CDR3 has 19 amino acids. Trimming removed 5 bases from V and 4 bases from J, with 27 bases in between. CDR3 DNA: TGTGCCAGCAGCGTCCGGTCGTTGGAGGGACAGAAAATTTACAATGAGCAGTTCTTC. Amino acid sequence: CASSVRSLEGQKIYNEQFF.

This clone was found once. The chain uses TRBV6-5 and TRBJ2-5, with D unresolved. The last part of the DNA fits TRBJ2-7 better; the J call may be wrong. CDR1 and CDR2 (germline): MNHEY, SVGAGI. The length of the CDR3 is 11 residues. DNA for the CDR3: TGTGCCAGCAGTTACTTGTACGAGCAGTACTTC. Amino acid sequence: CASSYLYEQYF.

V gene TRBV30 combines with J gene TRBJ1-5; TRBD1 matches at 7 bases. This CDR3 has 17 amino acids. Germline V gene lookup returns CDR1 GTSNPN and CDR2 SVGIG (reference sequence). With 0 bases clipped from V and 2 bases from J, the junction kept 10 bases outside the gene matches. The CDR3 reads CAWSVPPTGYGNQPQHF. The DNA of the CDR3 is TGTGCCTGGAGTGTACCCCCGACAGGGTACGGCAATCAGCCCCAGCATTTT.

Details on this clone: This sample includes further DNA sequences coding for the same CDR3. CDR3 protein: CASSLAGYSNQPQHF. The CDR3 DNA follows: TGTGCCAGCAGTTTAGCGGGGTATAGCAATCAGCCCCAGCATTTT. This rearrangement joins TRBV28 to TRBJ1-5; D uncertain. This CDR3 comprises 15 residues. CDR1 and CDR2 (germline): MDHEN, SYDVKM. V gave up 2 bases and J gave up 0 bases, with 8 bases separating them.

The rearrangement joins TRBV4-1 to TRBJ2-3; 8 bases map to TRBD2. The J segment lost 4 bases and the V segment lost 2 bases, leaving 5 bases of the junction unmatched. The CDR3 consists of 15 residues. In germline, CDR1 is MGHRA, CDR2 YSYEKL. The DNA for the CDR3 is TGCGCCAGCAGCCAACCCCGGGAGGGCCCAGATACGCAGTATTTT. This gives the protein CASSQPREGPDTQYF.

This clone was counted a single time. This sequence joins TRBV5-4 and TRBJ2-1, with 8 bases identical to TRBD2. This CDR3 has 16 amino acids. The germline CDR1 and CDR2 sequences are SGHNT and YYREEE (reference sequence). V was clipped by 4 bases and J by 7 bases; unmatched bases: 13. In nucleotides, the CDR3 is TGTGCCAGCAGCCCCCGTGGTAGCGGGGTAGGTAATGAGCAGTTCTTC. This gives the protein CASSPRGSGVGNEQFF.

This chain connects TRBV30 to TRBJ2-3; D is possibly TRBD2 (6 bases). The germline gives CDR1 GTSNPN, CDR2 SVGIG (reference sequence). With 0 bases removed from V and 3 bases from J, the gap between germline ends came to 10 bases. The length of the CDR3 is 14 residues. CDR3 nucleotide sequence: TGTGCCTGGAGTGTTGGGAGGTGGACAGATACGCAGTATTTT. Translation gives CAWSVGRWTDTQYF.

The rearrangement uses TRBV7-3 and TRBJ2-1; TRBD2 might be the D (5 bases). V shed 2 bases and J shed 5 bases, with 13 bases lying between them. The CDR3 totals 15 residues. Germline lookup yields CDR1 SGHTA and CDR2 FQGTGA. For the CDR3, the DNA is TGTGCCAGCAGCTTAGGTAGCGCGATGAACAATGAGCAGTTCTTC. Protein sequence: CASSLGSAMNNEQFF.

CDR3 sequence (DNA): TGTGCCAGTAGTTTAGGACAGGGCAATGGCAATCAGCCCCAGCATTTT. It is translated as CASSLGQGNGNQPQHF. The gene calls are TRBV19 and TRBJ1-5, with 8 bases lining up with TRBD1. CDR1 and CDR2 (germline): LNHDA, SQIVND (reference sequence). The CDR3 is 16 amino acids. V trimming: 5 bases; J trimming: 2 bases; junction bases outside the gene matches: 8.

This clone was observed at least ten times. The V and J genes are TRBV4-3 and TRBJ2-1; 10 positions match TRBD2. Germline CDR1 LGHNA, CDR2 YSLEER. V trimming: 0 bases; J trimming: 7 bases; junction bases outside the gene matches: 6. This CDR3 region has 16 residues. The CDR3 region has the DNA TGCGCCAGCAGCCAAGACAGTAGCGGGAGGTTGAATGAGCAGTTCTTC. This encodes CASSQDSSGRLNEQFF.

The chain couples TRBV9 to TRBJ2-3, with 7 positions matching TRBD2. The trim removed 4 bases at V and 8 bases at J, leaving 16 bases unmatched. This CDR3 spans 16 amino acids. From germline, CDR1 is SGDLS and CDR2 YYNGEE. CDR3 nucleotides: TGTGCCAGCAGCTCGGGCGGGGGTGCTCTGCGGAGTACGCAGTATTTT. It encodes CASSSGGGALRSTQYF.

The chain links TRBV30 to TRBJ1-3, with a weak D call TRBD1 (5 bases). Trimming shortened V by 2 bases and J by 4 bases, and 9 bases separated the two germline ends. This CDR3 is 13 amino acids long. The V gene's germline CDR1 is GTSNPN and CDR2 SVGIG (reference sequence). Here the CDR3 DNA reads TGTGCCTGGAGTTTTTCAGGGGGAAACACCATATATTTT. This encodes CAWSFSGGNTIYF.

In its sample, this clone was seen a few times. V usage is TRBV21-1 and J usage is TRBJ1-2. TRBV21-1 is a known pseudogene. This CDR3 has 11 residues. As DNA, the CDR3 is TGTGCCAGCAGCTACCCTCGGGGCTACACCTTC. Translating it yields CASSYPRGYTF.

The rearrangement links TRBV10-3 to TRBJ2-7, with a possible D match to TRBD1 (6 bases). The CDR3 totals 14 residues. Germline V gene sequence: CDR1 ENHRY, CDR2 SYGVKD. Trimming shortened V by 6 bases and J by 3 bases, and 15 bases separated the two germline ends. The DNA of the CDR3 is TGTGCCATCAGGGATTCGACAGGAAACTACGAGCAGTACTTC. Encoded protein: CAIRDSTGNYEQYF.

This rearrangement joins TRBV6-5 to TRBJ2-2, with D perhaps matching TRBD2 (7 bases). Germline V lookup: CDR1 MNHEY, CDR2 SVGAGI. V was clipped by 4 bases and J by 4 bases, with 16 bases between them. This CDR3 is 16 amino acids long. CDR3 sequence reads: CASSFRRGGVTGELFF. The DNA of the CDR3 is TGTGCCAGCAGTTTCCGGCGAGGGGGGGTCACCGGGGAGCTGTTTTTT.

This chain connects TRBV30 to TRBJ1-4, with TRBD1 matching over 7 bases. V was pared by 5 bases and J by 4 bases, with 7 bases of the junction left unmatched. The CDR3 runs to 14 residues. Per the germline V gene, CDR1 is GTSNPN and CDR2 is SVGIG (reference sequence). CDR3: CAWGQGQRNEKLFF. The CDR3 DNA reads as TGTGCCTGGGGGCAGGGACAGCGTAATGAAAAACTGTTTTTT.

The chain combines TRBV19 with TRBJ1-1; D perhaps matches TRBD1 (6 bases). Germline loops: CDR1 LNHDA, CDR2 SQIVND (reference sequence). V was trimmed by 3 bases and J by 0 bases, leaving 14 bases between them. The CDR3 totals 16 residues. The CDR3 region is CASSIAPTGLNTEAFF. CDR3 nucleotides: TGTGCCAGTAGTATCGCCCCTACAGGGCTGAACACTGAAGCTTTCTTT.

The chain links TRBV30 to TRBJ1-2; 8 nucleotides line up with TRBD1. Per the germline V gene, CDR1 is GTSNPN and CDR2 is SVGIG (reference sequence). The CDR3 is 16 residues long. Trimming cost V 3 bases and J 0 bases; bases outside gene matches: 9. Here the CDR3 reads CAWRDRGSASNYGYTF. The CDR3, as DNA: TGTGCCTGGAGAGACAGGGGTTCCGCGTCTAACTATGGCTACACCTTC. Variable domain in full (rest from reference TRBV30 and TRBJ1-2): SQTIHQWPATLVQPVGSPLSLECTVEGTSNPNLYWYRQAAGRGLQLLFYSVGIGQISSEVPQNLSASRPQDRQFILSSKKLLLSDSGFYLCAWRDRGSASNYGYTFGSGTRLTVV.

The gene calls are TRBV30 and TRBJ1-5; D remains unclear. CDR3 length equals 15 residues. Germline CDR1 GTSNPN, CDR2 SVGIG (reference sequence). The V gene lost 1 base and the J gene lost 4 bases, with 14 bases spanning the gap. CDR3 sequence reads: CAWSGRVPGNQPQHF. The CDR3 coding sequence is TGTGCCTGGAGTGGTCGGGTCCCGGGGAATCAGCCCCAGCATTTT.

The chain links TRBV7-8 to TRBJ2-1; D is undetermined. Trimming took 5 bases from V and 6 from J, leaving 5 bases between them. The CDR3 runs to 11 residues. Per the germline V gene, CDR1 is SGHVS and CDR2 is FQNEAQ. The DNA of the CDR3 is TGTGCCAGCAGCCTCCTCAATGAGCAGTTCTTC. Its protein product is CASSLLNEQFF.

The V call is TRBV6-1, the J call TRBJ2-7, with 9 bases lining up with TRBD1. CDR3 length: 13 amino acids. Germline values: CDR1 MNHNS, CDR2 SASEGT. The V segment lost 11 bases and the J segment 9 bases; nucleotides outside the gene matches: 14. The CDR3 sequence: CASGKGTGSVQYF. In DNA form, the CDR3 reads TGTGCCTCGGGGAAGGGGACAGGGTCCGTGCAGTACTTC.

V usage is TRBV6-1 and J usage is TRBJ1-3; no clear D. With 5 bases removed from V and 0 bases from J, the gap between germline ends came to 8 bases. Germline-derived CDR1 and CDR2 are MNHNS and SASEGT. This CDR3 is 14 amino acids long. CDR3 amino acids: CASSPRFSGNTIYF. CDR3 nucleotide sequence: TGTGCCAGCAGTCCACGGTTCTCTGGAAACACCATATATTTT.